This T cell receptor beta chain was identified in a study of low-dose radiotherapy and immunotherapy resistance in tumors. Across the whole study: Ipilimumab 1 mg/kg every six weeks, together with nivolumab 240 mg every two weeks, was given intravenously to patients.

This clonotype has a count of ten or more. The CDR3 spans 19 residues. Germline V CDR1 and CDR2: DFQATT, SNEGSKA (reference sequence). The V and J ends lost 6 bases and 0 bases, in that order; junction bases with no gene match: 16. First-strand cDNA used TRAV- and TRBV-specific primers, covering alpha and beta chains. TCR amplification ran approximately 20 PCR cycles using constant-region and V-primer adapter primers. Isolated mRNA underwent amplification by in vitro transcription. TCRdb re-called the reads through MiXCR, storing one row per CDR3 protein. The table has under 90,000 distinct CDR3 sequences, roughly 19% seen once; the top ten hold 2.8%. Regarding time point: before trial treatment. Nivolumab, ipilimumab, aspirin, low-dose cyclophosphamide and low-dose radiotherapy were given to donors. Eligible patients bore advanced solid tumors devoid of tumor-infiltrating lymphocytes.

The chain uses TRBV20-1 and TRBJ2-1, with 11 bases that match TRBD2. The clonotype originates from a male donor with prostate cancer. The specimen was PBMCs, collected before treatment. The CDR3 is CSAPSRPSGGTSSYNEQFF. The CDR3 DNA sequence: TGCAGTGCGCCATCGAGGCCTAGCGGGGGGACAAGCTCCTACAATGAGCAGTTCTTC.